These 30 T cell receptor beta chains were sequenced from one sample in a study of cytomegalovirus exposure and HLA in healthy donors. Both 60 Vbeta primers and 13 Jbeta primers went into the PCR. Repertoires were generated with immunoSEQ multiplex PCR, while TCRdb's copy carries only in-frame clones and drops some. Among tens of thousands of clones listed, around 75% were seen once. Input material: PBMCs. These receptors all come from a young woman in good health and CMV-seropositive.

This chain joins TRBV30 and TRBJ2-7; 7 bases agree with TRBD2. After removal of 2 bases from V and 7 bases from J, the junction contained 8 bases not matched to a gene. The CDR3 consists of 13 residues. The germline gives CDR1 GTSNPN, CDR2 SVGIG (reference sequence). CDR3 region: CAWSRTGGTEQYF. The CDR3 DNA sequence: TGTGCCTGGAGTCGGACGGGAGGAACTGAGCAGTACTTC.

There are a few counts of this clone. DNA of the CDR3: TGTGCCAGCTCTCCACCAGGGGGCGCGGGGGAAAAACTGTTTTTT. Translated, it gives CASSPPGGAGEKLFF. The chain uses TRBV6-6 and TRBJ1-4; 8 bases agree with TRBD1. Per the germline V gene, CDR1 is MNHNY and CDR2 is SVGAGI (reference sequence). The V segment lost 8 bases and the J segment 8 bases; nucleotides outside the gene matches: 13. The CDR3 covers 15 residues.

The rearrangement links TRBV5-1 to TRBJ2-7, with 7 bases aligning to TRBD1. V dropped 1 base and J dropped 6; count of bases not matched to a gene: 4. From germline, CDR1 is SGHRS and CDR2 YFSETQ. This CDR3 region has 13 residues. CDR3 in amino acids: CASSLTGAGEQYF. CDR3 DNA: TGCGCCAGCAGCTTGACAGGGGCCGGCGAGCAGTACTTC.

In its sample, this clone was seen a few times. This chain connects TRBV30 to TRBJ1-1; 8 nucleotides line up with TRBD1. The junction had 4 bases not matched to a gene; V was cut back by 2 bases and J by 5 bases. Looked up from germline, CDR1 is GTSNPN and CDR2 is SVGIG (reference sequence). The CDR3 totals 13 residues. The CDR3 is CAWSRTGWTEAFF. DNA of the CDR3: TGTGCCTGGAGTCGGACAGGGTGGACTGAAGCTTTCTTT.

The count of this clone is one. The chain carries TRBV28 and TRBJ2-1; 9 bases fit TRBD2. J lost 1 base, V lost 3 bases, and 4 bases had no gene match. CDR1 and CDR2 from the germline V gene are MDHEN and SYDVKM. The length of the CDR3 is 16 residues. CDR3 protein: CASSLWREGSYNEQFF. CDR3 coding DNA: TGTGCCAGCAGTTTGTGGCGGGAGGGGTCCTACAATGAGCAGTTCTTC.

This chain uses TRBV4-3 with TRBJ2-1, with TRBD2 identical over 8 bases. Trimming removed 4 bases from V and 3 bases from J; junction bases left unmatched: 2. CDR1 and CDR2 from the germline V gene are LGHNA and YSLEER. This CDR3 comprises 14 residues. CDR3 nucleotide sequence: TGCGCCAGCAGCCGTGCGGGGGGCTACAATGAGCAGTTCTTC. Translating gives CASSRAGGYNEQFF.

The gene calls are TRBV4-2 and TRBJ2-1; TRBD2 agrees at 7 bases. Germline CDR1 reads LGHNA; CDR2 reads YNFKEQ. The V gene end was trimmed by 1 base and the J gene end by 7 bases; junction bases not matched to a gene: 16. This CDR3 has 18 amino acids. The CDR3 coding sequence is TGTGCCAGCAGCCAAGCCGGCGGCGGGAGATCCATTGGTAATGAGCAGTTCTTC. Its translation is CASSQAGGGRSIGNEQFF.

This chain joins TRBV1 and TRBJ2-7; TRBD2, the table's D call, lacks a check against the DNA. TRBV1 counts as a pseudogene. This CDR3 spans 12 amino acids. CDR3 protein: CTSSQGKHEQYF. CDR3 DNA: TGCACCAGCAGCCAAGGTAAGCACGAGCAGTACTTC.

The CDR3 spells CASTRYQPQHF. In DNA, the CDR3 is TGCGCCAGCACCCGGTATCAGCCCCAGCATTTT. The chain has TRBV23-1 and TRBJ1-5; the D is unclear. TRBV23-1 is marked as an open reading frame, function uncertain. V was trimmed by 7 bases and J by 5 bases, leaving 6 bases between them. This CDR3 has 11 amino acids.

The J gene is TRBJ2-1, the V gene TRBV18; D ambiguous. The CDR3 contains 13 residues. CDR1 and CDR2 from the germline V gene are KGHSH and LQKENI. Trimming left V 3 bases short and J 10 bases short, with 13 bases between. Here the CDR3 DNA reads TGTGCCAGCTCACCCCCTTCGGTCGGGGAGCAGTTCTTC. Encoded protein: CASSPPSVGEQFF.

The CDR3 nucleotides are TGCAGCTTCCGTACAAGGAGCTCCTACAATGAGCAGTTCTTC. Protein: CSFRTRSSYNEQFF. The chain combines TRBV29-1 with TRBJ2-1; D gene unclear. V lost 8 bases, J lost 0 bases, and 14 bases lay in between. CDR3 length equals 14 residues. From germline, CDR1 is SQVTM and CDR2 ANQGSEA.

The J gene is TRBJ2-2, the V gene TRBV5-1; 13 bases map to TRBD2. Per the germline V gene, CDR1 is SGHRS and CDR2 is YFSETQ. This CDR3 has 17 amino acids. V gave up 5 bases and J gave up 4 bases; unmatched junction bases: 8. In DNA, the CDR3 is TGCGCCAGCAGTTCCGGACTAGCGGGAGAGGGCACCGGGGAGCTGTTTTTT. It translates to CASSSGLAGEGTGELFF.

V is TRBV18 and J is TRBJ1-4; a possible D gene is TRBD1 (6 bases). Deletions cut 2 bases from V and 11 bases from J, with 12 bases between. CDR3 length: 13 residues. CDR1 KGHSH and CDR2 LQKENI come from the germline V gene. CDR3: CASSPGQLSKLFF. CDR3 sequence (DNA): TGTGCCAGCTCACCAGGACAGCTTAGTAAACTGTTTTTT.

The genes are TRBV7-6 and TRBJ2-7; 8 bases align to TRBD2. The J segment lost 6 bases and the V segment lost 1 base, leaving 11 bases of the junction unmatched. Looked up from germline, CDR1 is SGHVS and CDR2 is FNYEAQ. The CDR3 runs to 16 residues. As DNA, the CDR3 is TGTGCCAGCAGCTTAGAGGCAGCGGGAGTAATTGGCGAGCAGTACTTC. It codes for CASSLEAAGVIGEQYF.

Comments on this clone: This may be a read error: a much more frequent sequence differs by one nucleotide. The chain links TRBV7-8 to TRBJ1-1; D call uncertain. Germline V lookup: CDR1 SGHVS, CDR2 FQNEAQ. Between the trimmed V and J ends, which lost 1 base and 0 bases, there was a span of 6 bases. This CDR3 has 14 amino acids. For the CDR3, the DNA is TGTGCCAGCAGCTTAGGCCTAGTGAACACTGAAGCTTTCTTT. It is translated as CASSLGLVNTEAFF.

This clone was picked up a small number of times. This specimen includes other DNA sequences encoding the same CDR3. This chain uses TRBV28 with TRBJ2-7; 8 nucleotides match TRBD1. CDR1 and CDR2 from the germline V gene are MDHEN and SYDVKM. CDR3 size: 14 residues. With 3 bases clipped from V and 0 bases from J, the junction kept 1 base outside the gene matches. DNA for the CDR3: TGTGCCAGCAGTTTGACAGGGGTCTCCTACGAGCAGTACTTC. Its translation is CASSLTGVSYEQYF.

The CDR3 coding sequence is TGTGCCAGCTCGGGACTAGCGGGAGAGACCCAGTACTTC. Encoded protein: CASSGLAGETQYF. This sequence joins TRBV6-1 and TRBJ2-5, with 12 bases that match TRBD2. V shed 8 bases, J shed 4 bases, and the junction held 2 bases outside the gene matches. The CDR3 extends over 13 amino acids. The germline V gene has CDR1 MNHNS and CDR2 SASEGT.

CDR3 in amino acids: CASSVGNSMNTEAFF. Here the CDR3 DNA reads TGTGCCAGCAGCGTAGGGAACAGCATGAACACTGAAGCTTTCTTT. The V and J genes are TRBV9 and TRBJ1-1; no reliable D call. Per germline, CDR1 SGDLS and CDR2 YYNGEE. The germline V and J ends were trimmed by 0 bases and 0 bases, with 9 bases remaining between them. There are 15 residues in the CDR3.

The chain employs TRBV29-1 and TRBJ2-7, with TRBD1 matching over 7 bases. The V and J ends lost 6 bases and 0 bases, in that order; junction bases with no gene match: 2. Germline CDR1 reads SQVTM; CDR2 reads ANQGSEA. CDR3 length: 12 residues. The CDR3 DNA reads TGCAGCGTCAGGGACAGCTCCTACGAGCAGTACTTC. Translation: CSVRDSSYEQYF.

V gene TRBV29-1 combines with J gene TRBJ2-5, with TRBD2 matching over 12 bases. The assigned J gene may be wrong: the sequence end matches TRBJ2-7 better. This CDR3 contains 15 residues. Germline values: CDR1 SQVTM, CDR2 ANQGSEA. CDR3 in amino acids: CSALGRTSGTHEQYF. The CDR3 DNA reads TGCAGTGCCCTGGGGAGGACTAGCGGGACCCACGAGCAGTACTTC.

The V and J genes are TRBV10-1 and TRBJ1-1; the match to TRBD1 covers 7 bases. Germline trimming cut 6 bases from V and 4 bases from J; bases unmatched to any gene: 11. CDR1 is WNHNN and CDR2 is SYGVQD in the germline V gene (reference sequence). The CDR3 sequence is 15 residues long. The CDR3 sequence is CASSLFRQGVTEAFF. The CDR3 DNA follows: TGCGCCAGCAGCCTGTTCCGACAGGGCGTCACTGAAGCTTTCTTT.

This chain uses TRBV7-9 with TRBJ1-1, with D possibly being TRBD1 (6 bases). Between the trimmed V and J ends, which lost 5 bases and 4 bases, there was a span of 17 bases. Germline V lookup: CDR1 SEHNR, CDR2 FQNEAQ (reference sequence). CDR3 length: 15 amino acids. The CDR3 DNA reads as TGTGCCAGCAGCCCCGGGGGGGGCGCGGGCACTGAAGCTTTCTTT. This translates into CASSPGGGAGTEAFF.

The J gene is TRBJ2-2, the V gene TRBV7-2; D might be TRBD1 (6 bases). Trimming pared 0 bases from V and 1 base from J, leaving 18 bases between. The CDR3 contains 19 residues. Germline V CDR1 and CDR2: SGHTA, FQGNSA. The CDR3 sequence is CASSLAWTVKLLNTGELFF. CDR3 sequence (DNA): TGTGCCAGCAGCTTAGCCTGGACAGTTAAACTCCTGAACACCGGGGAGCTGTTTTTT.

This clone was found a few times. This chain links TRBV7-2 with TRBJ1-4; 9 bases fit TRBD1. Germline V gene sequence: CDR1 SGHTA, CDR2 FQGNSA. CDR3 length equals 16 residues. V gave up 1 base and J gave up 7 bases; unmatched junction bases: 7. The DNA for the CDR3 is TGTGCCAGCAGCTTAGGGCGGGACAGGGCCCTTGAAAAACTGTTTTTT. Translation gives CASSLGRDRALEKLFF.

In its sample, this clone was seen a few times. The V and J genes are TRBV2 and TRBJ2-7, with 9 bases matching TRBD2. Germline lookup yields CDR1 SNHLY and CDR2 FYNNEI. The CDR3 has 15 residues. The junction had 5 bases not matched to a gene; V was cut back by 4 bases and J by 1 base. The CDR3 sequence: CASSGGSGSSYEQYF. CDR3 bases: TGTGCCAGCAGTGGGGGTAGCGGGAGTTCCTACGAGCAGTACTTC.

The rearrangement links TRBV5-8 to TRBJ2-7, with D possibly TRBD1 on 5 matching bases. The germline V gene has CDR1 SGHTS and CDR2 YDEGEE. The CDR3 is made up of 15 amino acids. Trimming stripped 3 bases from V and 4 bases from J, with 17 bases between. This CDR3 is CASSSKMQGGYEQYF. CDR3 DNA sequence: TGTGCCAGCAGCTCAAAAATGCAGGGTGGATACGAGCAGTACTTC.

The chain couples TRBV30 to TRBJ2-7, with TRBD1 matching 7 bases. The germline CDR1 and CDR2 sequences are GTSNPN and SVGIG (reference sequence). V was clipped by 5 bases and J by 4 bases; unmatched bases: 8. This CDR3 spans 13 amino acids. The CDR3 loop reads CAWSRQGIYEQYF. Written as DNA, the CDR3 is TGTGCCTGGTCCCGACAGGGAATTTACGAGCAGTACTTC.

This clone was detected only once. The chain recombines TRBV19 with TRBJ2-5, with TRBD2 matching over 7 bases. CDR1 is LNHDA, CDR2 SQIVND, per germline (reference sequence). V shed 5 bases, J shed 5 bases, and the junction held 8 bases outside the gene matches. The CDR3 loop spans 14 amino acids. This chain's CDR3 is CASSPSTSPETQYF. CDR3 nucleotides: TGTGCCAGTAGTCCCTCGACTAGCCCGGAGACCCAGTACTTC.

This chain joins TRBV2 and TRBJ2-3; 7 positions agree with TRBD1. J gave up 2 bases and V 9 bases, and 5 bases lay outside the gene matches. Germline V lookup: CDR1 SNHLY, CDR2 FYNNEI. CDR3 length: 13 residues. CDR3 sequence reads: CARGTGATDTQYF. The CDR3 coding sequence is TGTGCCAGGGGAACAGGGGCCACAGATACGCAGTATTTT.

The chain uses TRBV30 and TRBJ2-3; 8 nucleotides align to TRBD1. Germline V lookup: CDR1 GTSNPN, CDR2 SVGIG (reference sequence). The trim removed 4 bases at V and 4 bases at J, leaving 7 bases unmatched. This CDR3 is built from 14 residues. CDR3 coding DNA: TGTGCCTGGACAAGGACAGGGTATGCAGATACGCAGTATTTT. Its translation: CAWTRTGYADTQYF.